This TCR beta chain derives from a study of blood T cell repertoires in COVID-19. Across the whole study: Samples came from the United States, Italy and Spain, spanning acute and convalescent COVID-19.

Trimming left V 1 base short and J 6 bases short, with 6 bases between. The CDR3 is 13 amino acids. Germline values: CDR1 SGHNT, CDR2 YENEEA. Repertoires were generated with immunoSEQ multiplex PCR, while TCRdb's copy carries only in-frame clones and drops some. The sample records 210,000 or so clones, 89% being singletons. The chain uses TRBV11-3 and TRBJ2-2; no clear D gene. The receptor was derived from a man in his forties or fifties with acute or convalescent COVID-19. Sequencing used peripheral blood. CDR3 DNA sequence: TGTGCCAGCAGCTTAGCTAGTGCCGGGGAGCTGTTTTTT. Protein: CASSLASAGELFF.